Below, 31 T cell receptor beta chains from the same sample are listed, as sequenced in a study of early T cells in non-severe SARS-CoV-2 infection. MiXCR was run by TCRdb on the 5' RACE reads, yielding one entry per CDR3 protein. This sample has some 50,000 distinct CDR3 sequences; over 8% occur once, and the top ten carry under 5%. Sample: whole blood. The source is an adult who was a healthcare worker with PCR-confirmed SARS-CoV-2 infection or an uninfected control (not recorded which).

This clonotype was detected many times. This chain joins TRBV7-8 and TRBJ2-7; tentatively, D is TRBD2 (5 bases). This CDR3 is 14 amino acids long. Germline V gene lookup returns CDR1 SGHVS and CDR2 FQNEAQ. The V end was cut by 5 bases, the J end by 4 bases, with 15 bases between. CDR3 amino acids: CASSELVTSYEQYF. The CDR3 coding sequence is TGTGCCAGCAGCGAACTAGTCACGTCTTACGAGCAGTACTTC.

At least ten counts were recorded for this clonotype. The chain is built from TRBV28 and TRBJ2-7; D possibly uses TRBD1 or TRBD2 (5 bases each). The CDR3 sequence is 14 residues long. V lost 7 bases, J lost 3 bases, and 16 bases lay in between. From germline, CDR1 is MDHEN and CDR2 SYDVKM. In nucleotides, the CDR3 is TGTGCCAGCACCGAAGCTGGGGGATTCTACGAGCAGTACTTC. Protein sequence: CASTEAGGFYEQYF.

Many counts were recorded for this clonotype. The J gene is TRBJ2-3, the V gene TRBV5-5; 11 nucleotides agree with TRBD2. The germline V gene has CDR1 SGHKS and CDR2 YYEKEE (reference sequence). The length of the CDR3 is 16 residues. The V segment lost 3 bases and the J segment 3 bases; nucleotides outside the gene matches: 6. CDR3 DNA sequence: TGTGCCAGCAGCTCTGGGACTAGCGGAGGGACAGATACGCAGTATTTT. Residues: CASSSGTSGGTDTQYF.

This clonotype was counted at least ten times. The rearrangement links TRBV18 to TRBJ1-1; no definite D call. This CDR3 spans 13 amino acids. Germline CDR1 is KGHSH and CDR2 is LQKENI. Between the trimmed V and J ends, which lost 4 bases and 4 bases, there was a span of 10 bases. In DNA form, the CDR3 reads TGTGCCAGCTCACAGAATGTGGGCACTGAAGCTTTCTTT. It yields the protein CASSQNVGTEAFF.

Comment on this clonotype: This clone may be a read error of a much larger clone one base away. The CDR3 end shows no conserved phenylalanine or tryptophan, and so a read error is likely. J is TRBJ2-1 and V is TRBV5-4; TRBD1 might be the D (7 bases). This CDR3 contains 16 residues. The V and J ends lost 4 bases and 5 bases respectively, with 19 bases between them. Per germline, CDR1 SGHNT and CDR2 YYREEE (reference sequence). The CDR3 loop is CASSTQGRGVNNEQFL. The CDR3 nucleotides read TGTGCCAGCAGCACACAGGGGCGCGGGGTGAACAATGAGCAGTTCCTC.

The table lists this clonotype with many counts. The chain carries TRBV10-3 and TRBJ2-5; 8 bases match TRBD1. The V gene's germline CDR1 is ENHRY and CDR2 SYGVKD. The CDR3 length is 14 residues. V gave up 10 bases and J gave up 5 bases; unmatched junction bases: 12. The CDR3 sequence is CATQTGQERETQYF. The CDR3 bases are TGTGCCACCCAAACGGGACAGGAAAGGGAGACCCAGTACTTC.

This clonotype was seen ten or more times. The chain is built from TRBV4-2 and TRBJ2-5, with 7 bases that match TRBD2. Per germline, CDR1 LGHNA and CDR2 YNFKEQ. The CDR3 runs 15 residues. V lost 6 bases, J lost 4 bases, and 11 bases stayed unmatched. The CDR3 bases are TGTGCCAGCAGTCGCATCTTCAGGGAGGGAGAGACCCAGTACTTC. Amino acids: CASSRIFREGETQYF.

This clonotype was seen repeatedly, ten times or more. The chain joins TRBV27 to TRBJ2-3, with TRBD2 as a possible D gene (5 bases). Trimming stripped 3 bases from V and 4 bases from J, with 14 bases between. Germline CDR1 MNHEY, CDR2 SMNVEV (reference sequence). This CDR3 has 15 residues. The CDR3 sequence: CASSFASAGADTQYF. For the CDR3, the DNA is TGTGCCAGCAGTTTCGCCAGCGCCGGGGCAGATACGCAGTATTTT.

The chain employs TRBV5-1 and TRBJ1-2, with a possible D match to TRBD1 (6 bases). Trimming cost V 1 base and J 2 bases, with 12 bases left between them. This CDR3 is built from 15 residues. Germline V CDR1 and CDR2: SGHRS, YFSETQ. The CDR3 region has the DNA TGCGCCAGCAGCTTGACAACCGGGACAAACTATGGCTACACCTTC. Its translation is CASSLTTGTNYGYTF.

In its sample, this clonotype was seen many times. The V and J genes are TRBV20-1 and TRBJ1-2; TRBD1 matches 7 bases. The CDR3 runs to 13 residues. After removal of 1 base from V and 7 bases from J, the junction contained 6 bases not matched to a gene. Germline lookup yields CDR1 DFQATT and CDR2 SNEGSKA (reference sequence). The CDR3 sequence is CSARATGRSGYTF. The CDR3 region has the DNA TGCAGTGCTAGAGCGACAGGGAGGAGTGGCTACACCTTC.

At least ten counts were recorded for this clonotype. The rearrangement joins TRBV6-5 to TRBJ1-6, with D perhaps matching TRBD1 (5 bases). Trimming left V 5 bases short and J 2 bases short, with 16 bases between. CDR3 length: 17 amino acids. CDR1 and CDR2 (germline): MNHEY, SVGAGI. CDR3 protein: CASSQALGATYNSPLHF. The DNA of the CDR3 is TGTGCCAGCAGTCAGGCGTTAGGGGCTACCTATAATTCACCCCTCCACTTT.

This clonotype showed up many times. The chain joins TRBV18 to TRBJ2-5; TRBD2 might be the D (5 bases). Germline lookup yields CDR1 KGHSH and CDR2 LQKENI. V was shortened by 6 bases and J by 4 bases, with 12 bases between the two germline ends. The CDR3 length is 13 residues. CDR3 sequence reads: CASSLVAGETQYF. The CDR3 DNA reads as TGTGCCAGCTCGCTTGTCGCGGGAGAGACCCAGTACTTC. Using reference TRBV18 and TRBJ2-5 for the parts outside the CDR3, the full variable domain is NAGVMQNPRHLVRRRGQEARLRCSPMKGHSHVYWYRQLPEEGLKFMVYLQKENIIDESGMPKERFSAEFPKEGPSILRIQQVVRGDSAAYFCASSLVAGETQYFGPGTRLLVL.

The chain couples TRBV20-1 to TRBJ2-7, with 11 bases identical to TRBD2. Trimming at V came to 4 bases and at J to 3 bases, leaving 23 bases not matched to a gene. Germline V CDR1 and CDR2: DFQATT, SNEGSKA (reference sequence). The CDR3 runs 20 residues. The CDR3 region is CSATKPLTSGEAISYYEQYF. In DNA form, the CDR3 reads TGCAGTGCTACCAAGCCCCTGACTAGCGGGGAGGCCATCTCCTACTACGAGCAGTACTTC.

The chain is built from TRBV9 and TRBJ2-2; 10 positions agree with TRBD2. With 3 bases clipped from V and 4 bases from J, the junction kept 6 bases outside the gene matches. This CDR3 has 16 residues. CDR1 and CDR2 (germline): SGDLS, YYNGEE. This CDR3 reads CASSGRSGRATGELFF. In DNA form, the CDR3 reads TGTGCCAGCAGCGGCCGGAGCGGGAGGGCCACCGGGGAGCTGTTTTTT.

This clonotype was seen ten or more times. The rearrangement joins TRBV12-3 or TRBV12-4 to TRBJ1-2; tentative D call: TRBD1 (5 bases). There are 14 residues in the CDR3. Trimming removed 7 bases from V and 5 bases from J, with 17 bases in between. Written as DNA, the CDR3 is TGTGCCAGCACCGCTTCCAGGGAAGTATATGGCTACACCTTC. Amino acid sequence: CASTASREVYGYTF.

This clonotype was picked up many times. The V call is TRBV19, the J call TRBJ1-4; D ambiguous. V gave up 5 bases and J gave up 5 bases, with 12 bases separating them. CDR3 length: 14 residues. CDR1 and CDR2 from the germline V gene are LNHDA and SQIVND (reference sequence). In DNA form, the CDR3 reads TGTGCCAGTAGTTCCCGGGGAACGAATGAAAAACTGTTTTTT. Translated, it gives CASSSRGTNEKLFF.

This clonotype was recorded many times. This chain uses TRBV20-1 with TRBJ2-7; TRBD2 agrees at 10 bases. The germline V gene has CDR1 DFQATT and CDR2 SNEGSKA (reference sequence). Germline trimming cut 5 bases from V and 6 bases from J; bases unmatched to any gene: 10. The CDR3 runs 14 residues. CDR3 in amino acids: CSAPPASGGGEQYF. The CDR3 DNA follows: TGCAGTGCTCCCCCCGCTAGCGGGGGCGGCGAGCAGTACTTC.

By its share, this clonotype is medium-sized (0.01 to 0.1%). V is TRBV10-3 and J is TRBJ2-7; weak D call: TRBD1 (5 bases). From germline, CDR1 is ENHRY and CDR2 SYGVKD. Trimming removed 2 bases at V and 4 bases at J, with 12 bases between. The CDR3 totals 14 residues. The CDR3 region is CAISETGDGYEQYF. In DNA form, the CDR3 reads TGTGCCATCAGTGAGACAGGAGATGGGTACGAGCAGTACTTC.

This clonotype was detected ten times or more. The V and J genes are TRBV24-1 and TRBJ2-6, with no clear D. Looked up from germline, CDR1 is KGHDR and CDR2 is SFDVKD. The V end lost 6 bases, the J end lost 4 bases, and 15 bases lay between the germline ends. This CDR3 comprises 16 residues. CDR3 sequence (DNA): TGTGCCACCAGTACAGCAAGCATCGTGGGGGCCAACGTCCTGACTTTC. Its translation is CATSTASIVGANVLTF.

At least ten counts were recorded for this clonotype. V usage is TRBV14 and J usage is TRBJ2-1, with 8 bases matching TRBD2. CDR3 length: 16 residues. J gave up 7 bases and V 4 bases, and 12 bases lay outside the gene matches. The germline V gene encodes CDR1 SGHDN and CDR2 FVKESK. Here the CDR3 reads CASSPARSGSWNEQFF. CDR3 nucleotide sequence: TGTGCCAGCAGCCCCGCGAGAAGCGGGAGCTGGAATGAGCAGTTCTTC.

This clonotype has at least ten counts. The genes are TRBV27 and TRBJ1-2, with 10 bases lining up with TRBD1. The J segment lost 3 bases and the V segment lost 6 bases, leaving 4 bases of the junction unmatched. Germline loops: CDR1 MNHEY, CDR2 SMNVEV (reference sequence). The CDR3 runs to 14 residues. DNA for the CDR3: TGTGCCAGCAGCCCTGGGACAGGGGACTATGGCTACACCTTC. Its protein is CASSPGTGDYGYTF.

This clonotype was detected many times. The rearrangement links TRBV27 to TRBJ1-5; D call uncertain. V shed 8 bases and J shed 2 bases, with 13 bases lying between them. CDR1 is MNHEY and CDR2 is SMNVEV in the germline V gene (reference sequence). The CDR3 covers 14 residues. The CDR3 sequence is CASRSFVRNQPQHF. The DNA for the CDR3 is TGTGCCAGCCGGAGTTTTGTACGCAATCAGCCCCAGCATTTT.

Ten or more counts support this clonotype. CDR3 in amino acids: CASSSIVGELFF. The CDR3 DNA reads TGTGCCAGCAGCTCGATAGTAGGGGAGCTGTTTTTT. The chain combines TRBV11-2 with TRBJ2-2; D gene ambiguous. This CDR3 comprises 12 residues. The V and J ends lost 4 bases and 8 bases respectively, with 8 bases between them. Germline CDR1 SGHAT, CDR2 FQNNGV.

This clonotype was counted ten times or more. J is TRBJ2-3 and V is TRBV4-2; D assignment may be TRBD1 or TRBD2 (5 bases each). V was shortened by 7 bases and J by 7 bases, with 12 bases between the two germline ends. The germline V gene encodes CDR1 LGHNA and CDR2 YNFKEQ. This CDR3 spans 12 amino acids. CDR3 sequence reads: CASNGGRNTQYF. The CDR3 DNA is TGTGCCAGCAATGGGGGAAGGAATACGCAGTATTTT.

The chain joins TRBV30 to TRBJ1-2; D is uncertain. Trimming shortened V by 2 bases and J by 3 bases, and 10 bases separated the two germline ends. The CDR3 contains 13 residues. Germline V gene lookup returns CDR1 GTSNPN and CDR2 SVGIG (reference sequence). CDR3 amino acids: CAWSPMADYGYTF. The CDR3 coding sequence is TGTGCCTGGAGTCCAATGGCGGACTATGGCTACACCTTC.

This clonotype was recorded at least ten times. This chain joins TRBV5-6 and TRBJ2-7, with D maybe TRBD2 (5 bases). The germline V gene encodes CDR1 SGHDT and CDR2 YYEEEE. The length of the CDR3 is 13 residues. V was shortened by 3 bases and J by 2 bases, with 9 bases between the two germline ends. CDR3 amino acids: CASSSGVTYEQYF. CDR3 sequence (DNA): TGTGCCAGCAGCTCCGGGGTAACCTACGAGCAGTACTTC.

This clonotype was picked up many times. This sequence joins TRBV4-3 and TRBJ2-1; D is uncertain. CDR1 and CDR2 from the germline V gene are LGHNA and YSLEER. Deletions cut 0 bases from V and 5 bases from J, with 8 bases between. CDR3 length: 14 amino acids. The CDR3 DNA sequence: TGCGCCAGCAGCCAAGAGACGACTCACAATGAGCAGTTCTTC. It specifies CASSQETTHNEQFF.

Ten or more counts support this clonotype. The chain uses TRBV5-1 and TRBJ1-3, with D possibly matching TRBD1 (6 bases). Trimming took off 0 bases at V and 4 bases at J, with 14 bases between the two ends. CDR1 SGHRS and CDR2 YFSETQ come from the germline V gene. The CDR3 is 16 amino acids. The CDR3 DNA reads as TGCGCCAGCAGCTTGGCGGGGGCGCAGAGGGGAAACACCATATATTTT. It specifies CASSLAGAQRGNTIYF.

This clonotype was detected many times. The rearrangement uses TRBV7-2 and TRBJ2-6, with D perhaps matching TRBD1 (6 bases). The V end lost 5 bases, the J end lost 1 base, and 9 bases lay between the germline ends. The CDR3 sequence is 15 residues long. Per the germline V gene, CDR1 is SGHTA and CDR2 is FQGNSA. The CDR3 spells CASSLDRSGANVLTF. The CDR3 DNA follows: TGTGCCAGCAGCCTCGACAGGTCTGGGGCCAACGTCCTGACTTTC.

This clonotype appeared a few times. This rearrangement joins TRBV2 to TRBJ2-3; D gene unclear. The CDR3 length is 14 residues. With 4 bases removed from V and 2 bases from J, the gap between germline ends came to 10 bases. Per the germline V gene, CDR1 is SNHLY and CDR2 is FYNNEI. The CDR3 reads CASSVGQTTDTQYF. CDR3 DNA sequence: TGTGCCAGCAGTGTCGGTCAGACCACAGATACGCAGTATTTT.

This clonotype appeared many times. Written as DNA, the CDR3 is TGTGCCACCAGTTCTGGGACAGGGGGCGGTTCCTACAATGAGCAGTTCTTC. Protein: CATSSGTGGGSYNEQFF. The V and J genes are TRBV24-1 and TRBJ2-1; TRBD1 agrees at 12 bases. After removal of 6 bases from V and 1 base from J, the junction contained 6 bases not matched to a gene. The CDR3 is 17 amino acids. Germline-derived CDR1 and CDR2 are KGHDR and SFDVKD.